This T cell receptor beta chain was documented in a study of siplizumab effects on memory and regulatory T cells. Study-level findings and limits: Siplizumab produced a significant reduction in alloreactive sequences that were traceable to unstimulated CD4+ memory cells.

Worth noting for this clone: Its antigen is currently unknown.

The V and J ends lost 5 bases and 1 base respectively, with 17 bases between them. Looked up from germline, CDR1 is SGHNT and CDR2 is YENEEA. The CDR3 is 16 residues long. Data came from immunoSEQ multiplex PCR; TCRdb stores just in-frame clones and leaves some out. The sample carries approximately 58,000 clones, roughly 93% recorded once. This chain connects TRBV11-3 to TRBJ1-1, with a tentative D call TRBD1 (6 bases). The TCR originated in a human donor in good health. The specimen sequenced was CD8+ T cells sorted from blood. The DNA of the CDR3 is TGTGCCAGCAGCCTGCTACGGGGACAACCGAACACTGAAGCTTTCTTT. Its protein is CASSLLRGQPNTEAFF.